This record looks at one TCR beta chain sequence and its context. Antigen: not known. The length of the CDR3 is 16 residues. The V and J ends lost 1 base and 0 bases respectively, with 10 bases between them. The germline V gene encodes CDR1 SGHTA and CDR2 FQGNSA. This entry is derived from a study of PD-L1 blockade in urothelial cancer. Indicated time point: peripheral blood 6 weeks after treatment start. It was locally advanced or metastatic urothelial carcinoma that patients had. The study collected 1 to 8 samples per patient, pretreatment and on-treatment. Synthetic TCR analog templates were spiked into all PCRs individually. Here immunoSEQ multiplex PCR was the method, and the copy in TCRdb shows in-frame clones only, minus some. The sample has approximately 91,000 clones, around four fifths seen once. Points from the study as a whole: Durable benefit was linked to greater 3-week expansion of tumor-associated blood clones.

This chain joins TRBV7-2 and TRBJ2-1; D may be TRBD2 (6 bases). Specimen: PBMCs, collected around atezolizumab (anti-PD-L1) treatment. This sequence was found in a man between 70 and 80 years old with urothelial cancer. The CDR3 sequence: CASSLGLATSYNEQFF. CDR3 nucleotides: TGTGCCAGCAGCTTAGGTCTAGCGACCTCCTACAATGAGCAGTTCTTC.